The T cell receptor beta chain described here comes from a study of shared clonotypes between healthy human individuals. The germline CDR1 and CDR2 sequences are MDHEN and SYDVKM. The CDR3 sequence is 15 residues long. The trim removed 2 bases at V and 7 bases at J, leaving 10 bases unmatched. Naive CD8 cells were CD45RO-negative, positively selected for CCR7, excluding terminally differentiated effector memory CD45RA+ cells. Researchers ran the assay at a deep level. Template for every sorted-subset replicate PCR totaled about 0.2 ug DNA, 25,000 to 30,000 T cell genomes. Study processing details: For the immunoSEQ data, sequences were junction-only without quality scores, so filtering differed. Method: immunoSEQ multiplex PCR; TCRdb's copy keeps in-frame clones and lacks some. For V, J and clone size, that table is used; D and trimming come from the DNA. Of approximately 1.9 million clones detected, over 85% appear once; the ten largest clones hold 1.5% to 2%.

The sample taken for sequencing was naive CD8+ T cells from PBMCs. The clonotype was recovered from a man between 18 and 35 years old in good health. Some clones in this sample may be carry-over from other donors' samples. V gene TRBV28 combines with J gene TRBJ2-7, with 8 bases fitting TRBD1. The DNA for the CDR3 is TGTGCCAGCAGTTTAGCTTTCCAGGGGGCGCGGGAGCAGTACTTC. Amino acid sequence: CASSLAFQGAREQYF.